Listed here are 8 T cell receptor beta chains from one sample, sequenced in a study of shared clonotypes between healthy human individuals. Here immunoSEQ multiplex PCR was the method, and the copy in TCRdb shows in-frame clones only, minus some. In the table there are 2 million to 3 million clones, 80% to 95% of which are singletons. The sequenced sample consisted of naive CD4+ T cells from PBMCs. Specified subset: CD45RA+ positively selected. The source is a man between 18 and 29 years old in good health. Some clones in this sample may be carry-over from other donors' samples.

The chain links TRBV28 to TRBJ1-2, with 9 bases lining up with TRBD1. The ends lost 3 bases at V and 4 bases at J; junction bases unmatched: 6. This CDR3 is built from 15 residues. Germline values: CDR1 MDHEN, CDR2 SYDVKM. The CDR3 bases are TGTGCCAGCAGTTTCTCGGACAGGGGAGCCTATGGCTACACCTTC. It yields the protein CASSFSDRGAYGYTF.

V and J are TRBV10-3 and TRBJ1-5; 9 bases agree with TRBD1. The germline CDR1 and CDR2 sequences are ENHRY and SYGVKD. With 10 bases clipped from V and 5 bases from J, the junction kept 9 bases outside the gene matches. The CDR3 totals 14 residues. The CDR3 reads CATNDRGTYQPQHF. In DNA, the CDR3 is TGTGCCACCAATGACAGGGGGACCTATCAGCCCCAGCATTTT.

This chain uses TRBV5-6 with TRBJ2-7; perhaps TRBD2 as D (7 bases). CDR1 SGHDT and CDR2 YYEEEE come from the germline V gene. The ends were cut back, 4 bases at V and 12 bases at J, with 17 bases in the middle. The CDR3 runs to 12 residues. The CDR3 spells CASSQATGRGYF. The CDR3 DNA sequence: TGTGCCAGCAGCCAGGCAACAGGGAGGGGGTACTTC.

The J gene is TRBJ2-1, the V gene TRBV5-1; D might be TRBD2 (8 bases). The CDR3 sequence is 16 residues long. V was clipped by 4 bases and J by 5 bases, with 19 bases between them. Germline CDR1 SGHRS, CDR2 YFSETQ. This chain's CDR3 is CASSPRGGTENNEQFF. The CDR3, as DNA: TGCGCCAGCAGCCCCCGGGGGGGGACAGAAAACAATGAGCAGTTCTTC.

The rearrangement links TRBV28 to TRBJ2-7, with D hard to call. Germline CDR1 is MDHEN and CDR2 is SYDVKM. The CDR3 covers 16 residues. V was trimmed by 3 bases and J by 0 bases, leaving 15 bases between them. The CDR3 region has the DNA TGTGCCAGCAGTTTTGTTTCTCGGTTGCCCTCCTACGAGCAGTACTTC. Translated, it gives CASSFVSRLPSYEQYF. The full variable domain, completed using reference TRBV28 and TRBJ2-7, is DVKVTQSSRYLVKRTGEKVFLECVQDMDHENMFWYRQDPGLGLRLIYFSYDVKMKEKGDIPEGYSVSREKKERFSLILESASTNQTSMYLCASSFVSRLPSYEQYFGPGTRLTVT.

On this clone itself: One end of the junction does not line up with germline, which may come from a read error. The chain joins TRBV28 to TRBJ2-3, with 13 positions matching TRBD2. CDR1 MDHEN and CDR2 SYDVKM come from the germline V gene. The CDR3 runs 16 residues. DNA of the CDR3: TGCGGAACTAGCGGGAGGGCCGGGACGAGCTCAGATACGCAGTATTTT. Amino acid sequence: CGTSGRAGTSSDTQYF.

The chain is built from TRBV28 and TRBJ2-3, with 7 bases lining up with TRBD1. The V gene's germline CDR1 is MDHEN and CDR2 SYDVKM. The V gene end was trimmed by 10 bases and the J gene end by 2 bases; junction bases not matched to a gene: 9. The CDR3 is 14 amino acids. The CDR3 reads CATEDRVATDTQYF. The CDR3, as DNA: TGTGCCACCGAAGACAGGGTAGCCACAGATACGCAGTATTTT.

Remarks on this clone: Other DNA sequences in this specimen translate into the identical CDR3. The rearrangement joins TRBV7-2 to TRBJ1-1, with D unresolved. CDR3 length equals 13 residues. Trimming cost V 2 bases and J 0 bases, with 4 bases left between them. Germline lookup yields CDR1 SGHTA and CDR2 FQGNSA. The CDR3 reads CASSLRMNTEAFF. The CDR3 DNA follows: TGTGCCAGCAGCTTACGAATGAACACTGAAGCTTTCTTT.